Following are 32 T cell receptor beta chains from one sample sequenced in a study of T cell responses to AZD1222 COVID-19 vaccine. This table comes from immunoSEQ multiplex PCR, and its TCRdb copy is limited to in-frame clones, with some not included. The data show about 86,000 clones, approximately 78% seen once. The sample in question was peripheral blood, obtained on day 0 of AZD1222 vaccination. Every receptor here comes from an adult in good health.

This chain uses TRBV9 with TRBJ2-3, with TRBD2 identical over 11 bases. In germline, CDR1 is SGDLS, CDR2 YYNGEE. The junction had 5 bases not matched to a gene; V was cut back by 2 bases and J by 3 bases. The CDR3 sequence is 16 residues long. The CDR3 loop reads CASSVTPSGRTDTQYF. The CDR3 region has the DNA TGTGCCAGCAGCGTCACCCCTAGCGGGAGGACAGATACGCAGTATTTT.

The chain joins TRBV7-2 to TRBJ1-5; 11 bases are a match to TRBD1. Germline loops: CDR1 SGHTA, CDR2 FQGNSA. Losses at the gene ends were 4 bases for V and 6 bases for J; bases not matched to a gene: 5. The CDR3 is 15 amino acids. CDR3 sequence reads: CASSWTGGASQPQHF. CDR3 DNA: TGTGCCAGCAGCTGGACAGGGGGCGCATCTCAGCCCCAGCATTTT.

The chain links TRBV12-3 or TRBV12-4 to TRBJ2-5; D is ambiguous. The CDR3 is 13 amino acids. Trimming took off 2 bases at V and 7 bases at J, with 11 bases between the two ends. The CDR3 DNA is TGTGCCAGCAGTTTACCACCCCCTTGGACCCAGTACTTC. Translating it yields CASSLPPPWTQYF.

The V call is TRBV7-2, the J call TRBJ2-5; D is undetermined. Looked up from germline, CDR1 is SGHTA and CDR2 is FQGNSA. V lost 3 bases and J lost 5, with 10 bases in between. The CDR3 length is 13 residues. This CDR3 reads CASSFGNLETQYF. CDR3 nucleotides: TGTGCCAGCAGCTTTGGAAACCTGGAGACCCAGTACTTC.

The chain combines TRBV5-1 with TRBJ1-1; D perhaps matches TRBD1 (6 bases). V dropped 1 base and J dropped 6 bases, with 19 bases sitting between them. Germline V CDR1 and CDR2: SGHRS, YFSETQ. The CDR3 is made up of 16 amino acids. The CDR3 sequence is CASSLMGGGQGPEAFF. For the CDR3, the DNA is TGCGCCAGCAGCTTGATGGGGGGCGGGCAAGGACCTGAAGCTTTCTTT. The variable domain in full, with the rest retrieved from reference TRBV5-1 and TRBJ1-1, is KAGVTQTPRYLIKTRGQQVTLSCSPISGHRSVSWYQQTPGQGLQFLFEYFSETQRNKGNFPGRFSGRQFSNSRSEMNVSTLELGDSALYLCASSLMGGGQGPEAFFGQGTRLTVV.

This chain links TRBV28 with TRBJ2-2; maybe TRBD1 (5 bases). CDR1 is MDHEN and CDR2 is SYDVKM in the germline V gene. This CDR3 has 15 residues. Trimming took 7 bases from V and 5 from J, leaving 17 bases between them. The DNA of the CDR3 is TGTGCCAGCATATTCCAGGGATTTGGGACCGGGGAGCTGTTTTTT. Encoded protein: CASIFQGFGTGELFF.

The chain combines TRBV7-9 with TRBJ1-4; TRBD1 is a possible D gene (6 bases). V lost 10 bases, J lost 4 bases, and 7 bases lay in between. Germline V gene sequence: CDR1 SEHNR, CDR2 FQNEAQ (reference sequence). The CDR3 has 11 residues. CDR3 in DNA: TGTGCCATCAGGGGTAATGAAAAACTGTTTTTT. The encoded protein is CAIRGNEKLFF.

This clone was seen repeatedly, ten times or more. The gene calls are TRBV7-9 and TRBJ1-1, with D unclear. The germline gives CDR1 SEHNR, CDR2 FQNEAQ (reference sequence). The CDR3 covers 13 residues. The germline V and J ends were trimmed by 5 bases and 0 bases, with 7 bases remaining between them. For the CDR3, the DNA is TGTGCCAGCAGCCGATCCCTGAACACTGAAGCTTTCTTT. Its translation: CASSRSLNTEAFF.

This clone was counted a single time. The chain uses TRBV12-3 or TRBV12-4 and TRBJ2-4; TRBD1 agrees at 7 bases. This CDR3 is 13 amino acids long. With V trimmed by 1 base and J by 8 bases, 2 bases remained unmatched. The DNA of the CDR3 is TGTGCCAGCAGTTTAGACAGGGGTGACATTCAGTACTTC. Translated: CASSLDRGDIQYF.

This clone has only one observation. The J gene is TRBJ1-2, the V gene TRBV6-5; 7 positions match TRBD1. There are 13 residues in the CDR3. J was trimmed by 3 bases and V by 7 bases; bases with no gene match: 5. From germline, CDR1 is MNHEY and CDR2 SVGAGI. The CDR3 is CASIPGTDYGYTF. The CDR3 nucleotides read TGTGCCAGCATCCCCGGGACAGACTATGGCTACACCTTC.

The V call is TRBV7-9, the J call TRBJ1-2; D may be TRBD1 (6 bases). The CDR3 runs to 13 residues. Germline CDR1 and CDR2: SEHNR and FQNEAQ (reference sequence). Trimming removed 5 bases from V and 6 bases from J, with 13 bases in between. For the CDR3, the DNA is TGTGCCAGCAGCGCGACAGGATTTCATGGCTACACCTTC. This codes for CASSATGFHGYTF.

This chain uses TRBV3-1 (or the pseudogene TRBV3-2) with TRBJ1-5; perhaps TRBD1 as D (6 bases). V was trimmed by 5 bases and J by 3 bases, leaving 14 bases between them. Germline V gene sequence: CDR1 LGHDT, CDR2 YNNKEL (reference sequence). The CDR3 consists of 15 residues. The CDR3 region is CASSDRGADNQPQHF. For the CDR3, the DNA is TGTGCCAGCAGCGATCGGGGGGCGGACAATCAGCCCCAGCATTTT.

This clone was observed a few times. V usage is TRBV9 and J usage is TRBJ1-2, with D tentatively TRBD1 (5 bases). The V and J ends lost 2 bases and 7 bases respectively, with 15 bases between them. The CDR3 has 14 residues. Germline V gene lookup returns CDR1 SGDLS and CDR2 YYNGEE. The CDR3 protein is CASSVMGRGGGYTF. The CDR3 nucleotides read TGTGCCAGCAGCGTCATGGGGCGGGGAGGTGGCTACACCTTC.

This chain connects TRBV6-5 to TRBJ1-2; D may be TRBD1 (6 bases). Looked up from germline, CDR1 is MNHEY and CDR2 is SVGAGI. The CDR3 has 15 residues. V lost 0 bases to trimming and J lost 5 bases, with 13 bases between them. The CDR3 DNA reads as TGTGCCAGCAGTTACTCGATAATGGGGGCATATGGCTACACCTTC. As protein: CASSYSIMGAYGYTF.

This clone was observed a few times. The rearrangement uses TRBV5-5 and TRBJ2-7; weak D call: TRBD1 (6 bases). This CDR3 comprises 14 residues. Trimming took off 3 bases at V and 5 bases at J, with 15 bases between the two ends. The V gene's germline CDR1 is SGHKS and CDR2 YYEKEE (reference sequence). This CDR3 is CASSSTGYGDEQYF. In DNA form, the CDR3 reads TGTGCCAGCAGCTCTACAGGGTACGGCGACGAGCAGTACTTC.

CDR3 DNA sequence: TGCGCCAGCAGTCCATGGACAGCCTCTGGGGCCAACGTCCTGACTTTC. Protein sequence: CASSPWTASGANVLTF. This sequence joins TRBV5-1 and TRBJ2-6; weak D call: TRBD1 (6 bases). The ends were cut back, 5 bases at V and 0 bases at J, with 12 bases in the middle. This CDR3 has 16 residues. The germline gives CDR1 SGHRS, CDR2 YFSETQ. The whole variable domain, filled in from reference TRBV5-1 and TRBJ2-6, reads KAGVTQTPRYLIKTRGQQVTLSCSPISGHRSVSWYQQTPGQGLQFLFEYFSETQRNKGNFPGRFSGRQFSNSRSEMNVSTLELGDSALYLCASSPWTASGANVLTFGAGSRLTVL.

This rearrangement joins TRBV10-2 to TRBJ1-5; D may be TRBD1 (6 bases). Trimming stripped 5 bases from V and 7 bases from J, with 18 bases between. In germline, CDR1 is WSHSY, CDR2 SAAADI. The CDR3 spans 15 residues. CDR3 residues: CASSPNLQGGQPQHF. CDR3 in DNA: TGCGCCAGCAGTCCAAACCTACAGGGAGGACAGCCCCAGCATTTT.

The V gene is TRBV2, the J gene TRBJ2-1; tentative D call: TRBD2 (5 bases). The CDR3 has 12 residues. Looked up from germline, CDR1 is SNHLY and CDR2 is FYNNEI. V was shortened by 6 bases and J by 3 bases, with 6 bases between the two germline ends. The CDR3 spells CASRGSYNEQFF. The CDR3 nucleotides are TGTGCCAGCAGGGGGAGCTACAATGAGCAGTTCTTC.

The V call is TRBV29-1, the J call TRBJ2-5, with D possibly being TRBD1 (6 bases). CDR3 length equals 14 residues. Trimming left V 1 base short and J 5 bases short, with 14 bases between. Looked up from germline, CDR1 is SQVTM and CDR2 is ANQGSEA. For the CDR3, the DNA is TGCAGCGTTGAAGTCCCCACAGGGCGGGAGACCCAGTACTTC. Its translation: CSVEVPTGRETQYF. Full variable domain (missing parts from reference TRBV29-1 and TRBJ2-5): SAVISQKPSRDICQRGTSLTIQCQVDSQVTMMFWYRQQPGQSLTLIATANQGSEATYESGFVIDKFPISRPNLTFSTLTVSNMSPEDSSIYLCSVEVPTGRETQYFGPGTRLLVL.

This chain joins TRBV5-1 and TRBJ2-4; 8 bases align to TRBD2. Germline CDR1 reads SGHRS; CDR2 reads YFSETQ. The CDR3 spans 16 residues. V shed 4 bases and J 0 bases; nucleotides not matched to a gene: 6. The CDR3 DNA reads as TGCGCCAGCAGCAGCGGGAGCAAGCTAGCCAAAAACATTCAGTACTTC. Translated, it gives CASSSGSKLAKNIQYF.

This chain joins TRBV9 and TRBJ1-2; TRBD1 agrees at 7 bases. V gave up 6 bases and J gave up 8 bases; unmatched junction bases: 10. The CDR3 spans 13 residues. CDR1 and CDR2 (germline): SGDLS, YYNGEE. DNA for the CDR3: TGTGCCAGCACCGGACAGGTTTTCGGAGGCTACACCTTC. Its protein product is CASTGQVFGGYTF.

The chain joins TRBV18 to TRBJ2-7; D tentatively fits TRBD1 or TRBD2 (5 bases each). Germline values: CDR1 KGHSH, CDR2 LQKENI. V lost 6 bases and J lost 4, with 10 bases in between. The CDR3 is made up of 12 amino acids. CDR3 residues: CASSPGPYEQYF. CDR3 DNA: TGTGCCAGCTCTCCGGGACCTTACGAGCAGTACTTC.

V and J are TRBV19 and TRBJ2-1, with 10 bases fitting TRBD2. Germline V CDR1 and CDR2: LNHDA, SQIVND (reference sequence). The trim removed 6 bases at V and 4 bases at J, leaving 9 bases unmatched. The CDR3 contains 16 residues. The CDR3 DNA is TGTGCCAGTAGGACCCCCGGAGCGGGAGGGTACAATGAGCAGTTCTTC. It is translated as CASRTPGAGGYNEQFF.

This chain connects TRBV27 to TRBJ2-5, with 9 nucleotides matching TRBD2. Germline V gene lookup returns CDR1 MNHEY and CDR2 SMNVEV (reference sequence). The J segment lost 4 bases and the V segment lost 2 bases, leaving 2 bases of the junction unmatched. This CDR3 has 14 amino acids. The CDR3 spells CASSLKLAGETQYF. As DNA, the CDR3 is TGTGCCAGCAGTTTAAAACTAGCGGGAGAGACCCAGTACTTC.

V usage is TRBV9 and J usage is TRBJ2-1, with a tentative D call TRBD1 (6 bases). Germline-derived CDR1 and CDR2 are SGDLS and YYNGEE. This CDR3 contains 15 residues. Trimming took off 3 bases at V and 0 bases at J, with 10 bases between the two ends. Here the CDR3 DNA reads TGTGCCAGCAGCGCCCGGGACAACTCCTACAATGAGCAGTTCTTC. Amino acid sequence: CASSARDNSYNEQFF.

V is TRBV19 and J is TRBJ1-1; 10 bases fit TRBD1. V lost 4 bases and J lost 7; bases outside the gene matches: 12. The germline V gene has CDR1 LNHDA and CDR2 SQIVND (reference sequence). The CDR3 covers 16 residues. The CDR3 reads CASSSLTGGLVNEAFF. In nucleotides, the CDR3 is TGTGCCAGTAGTAGCCTGACAGGGGGCCTCGTGAATGAAGCTTTCTTT.

The gene calls are TRBV7-2 and TRBJ2-3; D is uncertain. The V end lost 5 bases, the J end lost 8 bases, and 17 bases lay between the germline ends. CDR3 length: 14 amino acids. CDR1 SGHTA and CDR2 FQGNSA come from the germline V gene. The CDR3 here is CASSPPVGLGTQYF. The CDR3 DNA reads TGTGCCAGCAGCCCACCGGTTGGTTTAGGTACGCAGTATTTT. Full variable domain (missing parts from reference TRBV7-2 and TRBJ2-3): GAGVSQSPSNKVTEKGKDVELRCDPISGHTALYWYRQSLGQGLEFLIYFQGNSAPDKSGLPSDRFSAERTGGSVSTLTIQRTQQEDSAVYLCASSPPVGLGTQYFGPGTRLTVL.

The gene calls are TRBV19 and TRBJ2-1, with 7 bases aligning to TRBD2. Germline-derived CDR1 and CDR2 are LNHDA and SQIVND (reference sequence). The CDR3 has 13 residues. After removal of 0 bases from V and 8 bases from J, the junction contained 1 base not matched to a gene. The CDR3 sequence: CASSIEGRDEQFF. Written as DNA, the CDR3 is TGTGCCAGTAGTATAGAAGGGAGGGATGAGCAGTTCTTC.

This clone was detected once. The chain combines TRBV30 with TRBJ2-4, with D possibly TRBD1 on 5 matching bases. The CDR3 covers 11 residues. V was clipped by 0 bases and J by 8 bases, with 5 bases between them. Germline-derived CDR1 and CDR2 are GTSNPN and SVGIG (reference sequence). The DNA of the CDR3 is TGTGCCTGGAGTGTAGGGGACATTCAGTACTTC. It encodes CAWSVGDIQYF.

The chain uses TRBV7-6 and TRBJ2-7, with D perhaps being TRBD1 or TRBD2 (6 bases each). Germline V gene lookup returns CDR1 SGHVS and CDR2 FNYEAQ. V lost 3 bases, J lost 5 bases, and 17 bases lay in between. The CDR3 sequence is 15 residues long. This CDR3 is CASSLGAGTSDEQYF. The CDR3 nucleotides read TGTGCCAGCAGCTTGGGGGCGGGGACATCGGACGAGCAGTACTTC.

The chain couples TRBV5-1 to TRBJ1-2; TRBD1 might be the D (6 bases). Germline-derived CDR1 and CDR2 are SGHRS and YFSETQ. The CDR3 consists of 14 residues. V lost 3 bases to trimming and J lost 8 bases, with 17 bases between them. The CDR3 sequence is CASSSGDETRGYTF. CDR3 sequence (DNA): TGCGCCAGCAGCTCAGGGGACGAGACCCGGGGCTACACCTTC.

This clone was counted once. The rearrangement links TRBV30 to TRBJ1-4; D gene uncertain. The V end lost 3 bases, the J end lost 8 bases, and 13 bases lay between the germline ends. The germline CDR1 and CDR2 sequences are GTSNPN and SVGIG (reference sequence). This CDR3 contains 13 residues. The CDR3 reads CAWSPSRLEKLFF. CDR3 DNA: TGTGCCTGGAGCCCATCCCGCTTGGAAAAACTGTTTTTT. Full variable domain (outside the CDR3, taken from reference TRBV30 and TRBJ1-4): SQTIHQWPATLVQPVGSPLSLECTVEGTSNPNLYWYRQAAGRGLQLLFYSVGIGQISSEVPQNLSASRPQDRQFILSSKKLLLSDSGFYLCAWSPSRLEKLFFGSGTQLSVL.